This is a list of T cell receptor beta chains from one sample in a study of blood T cell repertoires in COVID-19. Produced via immunoSEQ multiplex PCR; TCRdb's table is partial and in-frame only. Of under 450,000 clones listed, about 90% are singletons. The sequencing sample was made of PBMCs or T cells enriched from blood (not recorded which). The origin of the receptors is a woman in her twenties or thirties who had recovered from COVID-19. Both conserved end residues are part of each CDR3. Each record gives: D gene, clone size, J gene, V gene, CDR3 DNA, CDR3 protein. The D gene is left open where the match is weak. Where a row states a size, it is once, few, many or the class of an expanded clone; other rows omit it.

. . TRBJ1-1 TRBV21-1 TGTGCCAGCAGCCCGGGAGGCACTGAAGCTTTCTTT CASSPGGTEAFF
TRBD2 . TRBJ2-3 TRBV28 TGTGCCAGCAGTTTAAGGCGGGAGGACACAGATACGCAGTATTTT CASSLRREDTDTQYF
TRBD2 . TRBJ2-1 TRBV5-8 TGTGCCAGCAGCGCCCTAGCGGGAGCCTACAATGAGCAGTTCTTC CASSALAGAYNEQFF
. . TRBJ1-2 TRBV5-1 TGCGCCAGCAGAGGAGGGGACTATGGCTACACCTTC CASRGGDYGYTF
TRBD1 . TRBJ1-2 TRBV12-5 TGTGCTAGTGGTTTGGACGGACAGGGGTTTTGGGGCTACACCTTC CASGLDGQGFWGYTF
. . TRBJ2-3 TRBV6-6 TGTGCCAGCAGTTACATCTCCACAGATACGCAGTATTTT CASSYISTDTQYF
. . TRBJ2-2 TRBV7-2 TGTGCCAGCAGCTTACCGGGGTCAGCTTACACCGGGGAGCTGTTTTTT CASSLPGSAYTGELFF
. . TRBJ1-4 TRBV4-1 TGCGCCAGCAGCCAGGGCAGGGTAGGGGCAACTAATGAAAAACTGTTTTTT CASSQGRVGATNEKLFF
. few TRBJ2-5 TRBV5-1 TGCGCCAGCAGGGATGGGGGGGAGACCCAGTACTTC CASRDGGETQYF
. . TRBJ2-5 TRBV9 TGTGCCAGCAGCCCTCTAGGTATCGGAGAGACCCAGTACTTC CASSPLGIGETQYF
. . TRBJ1-5 TRBV2 TGTGCCAGCAGTGACCAGACAGTCTATAGCAATCAGCCCCAGCATTTT CASSDQTVYSNQPQHF
. . TRBJ1-1 TRBV28 TGTGCCAGCAGTACAGGCGGGGCGATGAACACTGAAGCTTTCTTT CASSTGGAMNTEAFF
. . TRBJ1-2 TRBV30 TGTGCCTGGAGGACAGCGAATAACTATGGCTACACCTTC CAWRTANNYGYTF
. . TRBJ2-2 TRBV19 TGTGCCAGTAGTTTCGGAGCCACCGGGGAGCTGTTTTTT CASSFGATGELFF
. few TRBJ1-1 TRBV5-1 TGCGCCAGCAGCTTGACAGGGAACACTGAAGCTTTCTTT CASSLTGNTEAFF
TRBD2 few TRBJ2-2 TRBV2 TGTGCCAGCACTAGCGGCGCCGGGGAGCTGTTTTTT CASTSGAGELFF
. . TRBJ1-5 TRBV5-8 TGTGCCACTTGGAGGGGTGGTCAGCCCCAGCATTTT CATWRGGQPQHF
TRBD1 . TRBJ2-5 TRBV27 TGTGCCAGCAGGGAACGGACAGGGTGGGAGACCCAGTACTTC CASRERTGWETQYF
TRBD1 . TRBJ1-1 TRBV28 TGTGCCAGCAGCTGGGACAGGGAAGCGGACACTGAAGCTTTCTTT CASSWDREADTEAFF
TRBD2 . TRBJ2-7 TRBV5-1 TGCGCCAGCAGCTTGTCGCCTAGCGGGAGTAGCGAGCAGTACTTC CASSLSPSGSSEQYF
TRBD1 . TRBJ2-2 TRBV3-1/TRBV3-2 TGTGCCAGCAGCTCCTGGCGGACAGGGCTCACGGGCGGGGAGCTGTTTTTT CASSSWRTGLTGGELFF
. . TRBJ1-1 TRBV7-2 TGTGCCAGCAGCTTAAATCAGGACACTGAAGCTTTCTTT CASSLNQDTEAFF
. . TRBJ2-3 TRBV19 TGTGCCAGTAGTACAACACGGGGGACGCAGTATTTT CASSTTRGTQYF
. . TRBJ2-7 TRBV4-1 TGCGCCAGCAGCCAAGCTACGGGGTTCAGGTACGAGCAGTACTTC CASSQATGFRYEQYF
TRBD2 once TRBJ2-3 TRBV9 TGTGCCAGCAGCGTAGGGACTAGCGGCCCAGATACGCAGTATTTT CASSVGTSGPDTQYF